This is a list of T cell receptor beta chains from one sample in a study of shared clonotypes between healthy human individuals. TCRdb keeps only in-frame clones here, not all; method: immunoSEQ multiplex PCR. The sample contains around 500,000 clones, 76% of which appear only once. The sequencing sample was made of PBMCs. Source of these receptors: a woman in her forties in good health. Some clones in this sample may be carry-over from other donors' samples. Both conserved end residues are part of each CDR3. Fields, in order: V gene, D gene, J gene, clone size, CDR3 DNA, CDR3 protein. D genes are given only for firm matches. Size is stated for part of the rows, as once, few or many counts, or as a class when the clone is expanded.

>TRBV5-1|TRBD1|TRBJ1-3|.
TGCGCCAGCAGCAGGACAGGGGGCGGTGGAAACACCATATATTTT
CASSRTGGGGNTIYF
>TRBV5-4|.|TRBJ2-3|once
TGTGCCAGCAGCTTGGGGGGCCCTAGCACAGATACGCAGTATTTT
CASSLGGPSTDTQYF
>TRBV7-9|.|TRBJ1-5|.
TGTGCCAGCAGCTTCTCCGGACGCGAAGGGCCCCAGCATTTT
CASSFSGREGPQHF
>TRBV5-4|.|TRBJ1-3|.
TGTGCCAGCAGCCCCCAACCCGGGGAAGTTAGGAACACCATATATTTT
CASSPQPGEVRNTIYF
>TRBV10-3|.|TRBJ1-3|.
TGTGCCATCAGTGAATGGGGGCAGGTCCCTGGAAACACCATATATTTT
CAISEWGQVPGNTIYF
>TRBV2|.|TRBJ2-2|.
TGTGCCAGCTCAGAAGGACTTAACACCGGGGAGCTGTTTTTT
CASSEGLNTGELFF
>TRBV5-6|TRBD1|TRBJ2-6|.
TGTGCCAGCAGCTACAGTCCGGGACAGCACTCTGGGGCCAACGTCCTGACTTTC
CASSYSPGQHSGANVLTF
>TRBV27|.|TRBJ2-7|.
TGTGCCAGCAGTGAAGCCGGGACCCCCCTCGCCTTC
CASSEAGTPLAF
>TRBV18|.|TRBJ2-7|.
TGTGCCAGCTCACCAGGGGCCTACGAGCAGTACTTC
CASSPGAYEQYF
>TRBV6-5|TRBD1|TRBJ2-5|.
TGTGCCAGCAGTTACGTCCCGGGACAGGGTAGAAAGACCCAGTACTTC
CASSYVPGQGRKTQYF
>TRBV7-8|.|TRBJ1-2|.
TGTGCCAGCAGCTTAGCGGGGGAGGTTTATGGCTACACCTTC
CASSLAGEVYGYTF
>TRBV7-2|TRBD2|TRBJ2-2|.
TGTGCCAGCATTCCCCGGGAGGCCAGAGGGACCGGGGAGCTGTTTTTT
CASIPREARGTGELFF
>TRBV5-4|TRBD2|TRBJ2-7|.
TGTGCCAGCAGCCCAGGGGGTGCTAGCGGGAGTTTGGGGGAGCAGTACTTC
CASSPGGASGSLGEQYF
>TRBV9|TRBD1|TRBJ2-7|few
TGTGCCAGCAGCTCGGGACAGGGGGTCTACGAGCAGTACTTC
CASSSGQGVYEQYF
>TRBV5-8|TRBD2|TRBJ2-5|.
TGTGCCAGCAGCCTCACCGGGACTAGCGGACAAGAGACCCAGTACTTC
CASSLTGTSGQETQYF
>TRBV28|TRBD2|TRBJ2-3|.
TGTGCCAGCAGCTTACCGGGGGGTACGCAGTATTTT
CASSLPGGTQYF
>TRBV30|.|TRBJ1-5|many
TGTGCCTGGAGTCGAGGAGTTGGTGGCAATCAGCCCCAGCATTTT
CAWSRGVGGNQPQHF
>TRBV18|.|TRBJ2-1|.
TGTGCCAGCTCAACCGACGGCAGCTCCTACAATGAGCAGTTCTTC
CASSTDGSSYNEQFF